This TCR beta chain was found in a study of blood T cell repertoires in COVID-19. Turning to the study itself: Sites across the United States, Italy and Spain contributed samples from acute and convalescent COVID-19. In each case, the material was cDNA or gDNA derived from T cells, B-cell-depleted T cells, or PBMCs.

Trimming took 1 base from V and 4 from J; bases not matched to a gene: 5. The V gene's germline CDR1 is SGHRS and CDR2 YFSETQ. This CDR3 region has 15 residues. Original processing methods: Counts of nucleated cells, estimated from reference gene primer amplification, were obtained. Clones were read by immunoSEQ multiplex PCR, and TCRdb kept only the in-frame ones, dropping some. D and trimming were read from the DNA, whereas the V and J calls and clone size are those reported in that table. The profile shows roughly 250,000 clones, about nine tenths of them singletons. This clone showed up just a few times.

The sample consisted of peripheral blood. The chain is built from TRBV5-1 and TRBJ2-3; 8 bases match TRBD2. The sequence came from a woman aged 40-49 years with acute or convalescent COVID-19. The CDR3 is CASSLYGGAADTQYF. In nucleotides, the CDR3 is TGCGCCAGCAGCTTGTACGGGGGGGCTGCAGATACGCAGTATTTT.